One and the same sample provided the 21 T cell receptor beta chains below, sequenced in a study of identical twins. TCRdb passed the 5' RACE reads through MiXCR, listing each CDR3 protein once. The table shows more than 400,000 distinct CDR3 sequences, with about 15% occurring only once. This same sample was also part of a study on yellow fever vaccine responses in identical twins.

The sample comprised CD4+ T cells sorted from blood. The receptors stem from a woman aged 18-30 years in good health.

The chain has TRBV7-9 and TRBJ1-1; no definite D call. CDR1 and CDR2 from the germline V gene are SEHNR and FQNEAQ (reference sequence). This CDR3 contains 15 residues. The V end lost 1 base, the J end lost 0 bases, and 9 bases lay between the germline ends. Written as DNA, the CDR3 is TGTGCCAGCAGCTTAGATAGGACGGTGAACACTGAAGCTTTCTTT. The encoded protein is CASSLDRTVNTEAFF.

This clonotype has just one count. CDR3 amino acids: CASSRGGTGPNNEQFF. CDR3 coding DNA: TGTGCCAGCAGTCGGGGGGGGACAGGGCCCAACAATGAGCAGTTCTTC. The chain combines TRBV28 with TRBJ2-1, with D perhaps TRBD1 (9 bases). Germline V gives CDR1 MDHEN, CDR2 SYDVKM. The CDR3 consists of 16 residues. V lost 5 bases to trimming and J lost 5 bases, with 19 bases between them.

The CDR3 nucleotides read TGTGCCATCAGTCAACCTCAGGGTGTCTACGAGCAGTACTTC. It encodes CAISQPQGVYEQYF. The chain couples TRBV10-3 to TRBJ2-7, with D maybe TRBD1 (5 bases). Deletions cut 5 bases from V and 3 bases from J, with 14 bases between. This CDR3 has 14 amino acids. The V gene's germline CDR1 is ENHRY and CDR2 SYGVKD.

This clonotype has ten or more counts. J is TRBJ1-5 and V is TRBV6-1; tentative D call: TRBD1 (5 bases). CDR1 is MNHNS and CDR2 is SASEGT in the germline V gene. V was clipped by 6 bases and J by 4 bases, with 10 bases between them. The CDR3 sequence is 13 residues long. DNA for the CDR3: TGTGCCAGCAGGGGGGGGACTAATCAGCCCCAGCATTTT. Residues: CASRGGTNQPQHF.

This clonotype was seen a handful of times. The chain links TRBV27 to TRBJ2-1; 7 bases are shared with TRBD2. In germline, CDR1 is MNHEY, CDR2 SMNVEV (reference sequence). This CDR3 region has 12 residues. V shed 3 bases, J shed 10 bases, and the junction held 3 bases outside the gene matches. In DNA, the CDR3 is TGTGCCAGCAGTTTGAAGGGAGGGGAGCAGTTCTTC. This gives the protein CASSLKGGEQFF.

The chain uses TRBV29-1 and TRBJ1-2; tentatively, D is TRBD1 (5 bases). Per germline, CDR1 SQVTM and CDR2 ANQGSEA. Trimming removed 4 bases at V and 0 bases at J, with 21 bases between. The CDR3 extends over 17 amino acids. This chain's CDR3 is CSVVGLGGVKPNYGYTF. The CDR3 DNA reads TGCAGCGTTGTCGGCTTGGGGGGTGTTAAGCCTAACTATGGCTACACCTTC.

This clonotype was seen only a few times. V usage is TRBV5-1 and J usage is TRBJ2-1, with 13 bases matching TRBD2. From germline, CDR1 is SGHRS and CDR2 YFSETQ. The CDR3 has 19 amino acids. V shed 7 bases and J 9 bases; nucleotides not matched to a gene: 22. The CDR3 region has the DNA TGCGCCAGCGCTACCTACGGACTGGGGACTAGCGGGATATTGGGTGAGCAGTTCTTC. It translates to CASATYGLGTSGILGEQFF.

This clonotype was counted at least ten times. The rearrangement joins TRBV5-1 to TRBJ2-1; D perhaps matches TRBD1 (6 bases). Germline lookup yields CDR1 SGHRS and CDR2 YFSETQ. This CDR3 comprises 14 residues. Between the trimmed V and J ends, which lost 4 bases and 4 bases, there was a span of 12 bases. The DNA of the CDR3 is TGCGCCAGCAGCACGGACAGAGTTTACAATGAGCAGTTCTTC. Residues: CASSTDRVYNEQFF.

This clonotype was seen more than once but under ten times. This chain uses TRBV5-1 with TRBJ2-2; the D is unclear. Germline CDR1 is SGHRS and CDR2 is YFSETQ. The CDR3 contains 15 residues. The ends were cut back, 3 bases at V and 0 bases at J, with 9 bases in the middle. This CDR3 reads CASSWVVANTGELFF. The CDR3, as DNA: TGCGCCAGCAGCTGGGTCGTGGCGAACACCGGGGAGCTGTTTTTT.

In nucleotides, the CDR3 is TGCAGTGCTACTCCAGGGGGGCTTAATCAGCCCCAGCATTTT. Protein product: CSATPGGLNQPQHF. The gene calls are TRBV20-1 and TRBJ1-5; 7 bases align to TRBD1. The CDR3 is made up of 14 amino acids. Germline V CDR1 and CDR2: DFQATT, SNEGSKA (reference sequence). The V segment lost 4 bases and the J segment 4 bases; nucleotides outside the gene matches: 7.

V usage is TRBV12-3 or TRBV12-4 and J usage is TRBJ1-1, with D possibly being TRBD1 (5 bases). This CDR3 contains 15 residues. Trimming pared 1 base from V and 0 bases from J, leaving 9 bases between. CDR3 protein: CASSLGGSMNTEAFF. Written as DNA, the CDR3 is TGTGCCAGCAGTTTAGGGGGGTCTATGAACACTGAAGCTTTCTTT.

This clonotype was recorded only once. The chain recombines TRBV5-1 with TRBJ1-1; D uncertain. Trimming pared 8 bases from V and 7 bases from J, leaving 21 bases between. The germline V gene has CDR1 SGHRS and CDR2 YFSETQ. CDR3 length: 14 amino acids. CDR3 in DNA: TGCGCCAGAGTCCAAGTTAAAGGACCCGGTGAAGCTTTCTTT. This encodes CARVQVKGPGEAFF.

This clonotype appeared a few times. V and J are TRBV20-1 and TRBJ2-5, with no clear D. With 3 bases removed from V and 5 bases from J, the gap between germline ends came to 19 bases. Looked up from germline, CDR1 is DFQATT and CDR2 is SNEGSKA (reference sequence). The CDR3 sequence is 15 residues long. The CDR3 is CSARFPGPKEETQYF. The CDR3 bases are TGCAGTGCTAGGTTCCCCGGGCCAAAGGAGGAGACCCAGTACTTC.

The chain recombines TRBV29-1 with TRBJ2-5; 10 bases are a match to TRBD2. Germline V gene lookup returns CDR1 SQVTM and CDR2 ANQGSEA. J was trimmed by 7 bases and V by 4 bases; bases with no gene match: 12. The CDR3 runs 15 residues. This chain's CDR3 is CSVASERGGLVTQYF. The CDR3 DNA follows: TGCAGCGTTGCCTCCGAGCGGGGGGGCCTGGTGACCCAGTACTTC.

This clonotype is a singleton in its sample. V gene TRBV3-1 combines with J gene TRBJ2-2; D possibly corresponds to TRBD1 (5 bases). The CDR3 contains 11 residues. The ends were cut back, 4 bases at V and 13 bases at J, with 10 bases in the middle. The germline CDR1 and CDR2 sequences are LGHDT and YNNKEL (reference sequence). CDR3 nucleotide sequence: TGTGCCAGCAGCCGGGGCCAGGGGCTGTTTTTT. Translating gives CASSRGQGLFF.

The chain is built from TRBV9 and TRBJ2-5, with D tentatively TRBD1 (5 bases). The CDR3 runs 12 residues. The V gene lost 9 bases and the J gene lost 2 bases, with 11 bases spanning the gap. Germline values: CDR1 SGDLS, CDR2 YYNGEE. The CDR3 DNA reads TGTGCCATCTTAAACAGGCAAGAGACCCAGTACTTC. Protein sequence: CAILNRQETQYF.

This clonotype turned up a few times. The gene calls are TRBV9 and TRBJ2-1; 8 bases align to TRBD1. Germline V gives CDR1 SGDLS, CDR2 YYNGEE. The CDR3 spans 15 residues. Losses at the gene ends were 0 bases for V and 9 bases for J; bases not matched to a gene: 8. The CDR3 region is CASSVDSGQASEQFF. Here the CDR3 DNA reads TGTGCCAGCAGCGTAGATTCGGGACAGGCTAGTGAGCAGTTCTTC.

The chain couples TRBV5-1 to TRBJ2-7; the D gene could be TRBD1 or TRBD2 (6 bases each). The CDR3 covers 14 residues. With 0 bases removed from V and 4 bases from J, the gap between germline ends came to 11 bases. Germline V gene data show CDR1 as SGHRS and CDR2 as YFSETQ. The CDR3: CASSLGGATYEQYF. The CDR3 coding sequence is TGCGCCAGCAGCTTGGGGGGGGCGACTTACGAGCAGTACTTC.

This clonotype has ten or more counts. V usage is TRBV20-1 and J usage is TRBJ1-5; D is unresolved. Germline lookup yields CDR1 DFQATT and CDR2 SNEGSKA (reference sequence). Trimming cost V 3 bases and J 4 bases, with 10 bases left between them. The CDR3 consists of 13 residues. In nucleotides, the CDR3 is TGCAGTGCTAGGTCGGATCTAAATCAGCCCCAGCATTTT. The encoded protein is CSARSDLNQPQHF.

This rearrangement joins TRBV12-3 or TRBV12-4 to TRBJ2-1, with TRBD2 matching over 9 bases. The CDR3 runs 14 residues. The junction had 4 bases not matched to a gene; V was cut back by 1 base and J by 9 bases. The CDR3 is CASSLGASGTEQFF. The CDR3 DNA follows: TGTGCCAGCAGTTTAGGCGCTAGCGGGACTGAGCAGTTCTTC.

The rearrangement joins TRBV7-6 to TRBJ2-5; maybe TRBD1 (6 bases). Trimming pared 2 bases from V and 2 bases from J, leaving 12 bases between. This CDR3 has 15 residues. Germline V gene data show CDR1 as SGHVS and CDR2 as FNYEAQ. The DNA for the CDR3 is TGTGCCAGCAGCTTATGGAAGGGGGTACAAGAGACCCAGTACTTC. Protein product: CASSLWKGVQETQYF.